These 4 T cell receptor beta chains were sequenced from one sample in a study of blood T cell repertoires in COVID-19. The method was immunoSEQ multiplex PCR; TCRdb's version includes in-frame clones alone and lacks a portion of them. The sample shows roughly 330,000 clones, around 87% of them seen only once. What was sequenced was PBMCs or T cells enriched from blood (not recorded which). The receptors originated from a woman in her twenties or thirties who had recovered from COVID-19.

CDR3: CASSLGETGRDYGYTF. CDR3 bases: TGTGCCAGCAGCTTGGGCGAGACAGGCCGTGACTATGGCTACACCTTC. This chain links TRBV5-6 with TRBJ1-2; perhaps TRBD1 as D (6 bases). CDR1 is SGHDT and CDR2 is YYEEEE in the germline V gene. V shed 0 bases and J shed 3 bases, with 15 bases lying between them. The CDR3 totals 16 residues.

In nucleotides, the CDR3 is TGTGCCAGCAGACCCAGTCTAGCTAATGAAAAACTGTTTTTT. Translating it yields CASRPSLANEKLFF. The J gene is TRBJ1-4, the V gene TRBV28, with D unresolved. V lost 6 bases, J lost 3 bases, and 11 bases lay in between. The CDR3 has 14 amino acids. Germline assignment: CDR1 MDHEN and CDR2 SYDVKM.

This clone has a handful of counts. The CDR3 sequence: CASSPQGQGAGTEAFF. The CDR3 nucleotides are TGCGCCAGCAGCCCTCAAGGACAGGGGGCCGGCACTGAAGCTTTCTTT. The J gene is TRBJ1-1, the V gene TRBV5-1; TRBD1 agrees at 11 bases. Trimming cost V 4 bases and J 4 bases; bases outside gene matches: 9. CDR1 and CDR2 (germline): SGHRS, YFSETQ. This CDR3 is 16 amino acids long.

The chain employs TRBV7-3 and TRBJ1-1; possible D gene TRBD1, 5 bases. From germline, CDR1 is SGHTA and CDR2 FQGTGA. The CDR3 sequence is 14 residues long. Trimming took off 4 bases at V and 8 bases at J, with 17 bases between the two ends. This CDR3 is CASSSVGGAREAFF. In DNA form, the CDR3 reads TGTGCCAGCAGCTCTGTCGGGGGAGCTCGGGAAGCTTTCTTT.